Shown below are 29 T cell receptor beta chains from a single sample sequenced in a study of blood T cell repertoires in COVID-19. Sequencing used immunoSEQ multiplex PCR; TCRdb keeps in-frame clones, though not all of them. The sample has 290,000 or so clones, almost 85% seen once. Sequencing was done on a sample of peripheral blood. The receptors come from a man aged 45-60 years with active or convalescent COVID-19.

This rearrangement joins TRBV5-5 to TRBJ2-3; tentative D call: TRBD2 (6 bases). Between the trimmed V and J ends, which lost 3 bases and 4 bases, there was a span of 9 bases. The germline gives CDR1 SGHKS, CDR2 YYEKEE (reference sequence). This CDR3 is built from 13 residues. CDR3 sequence: CASSWEVPDTQYF. The DNA for the CDR3 is TGTGCCAGCAGCTGGGAGGTTCCAGATACGCAGTATTTT.

This chain joins TRBV5-4 and TRBJ1-3, with TRBD1 matching 8 bases. This CDR3 comprises 14 residues. Losses at the gene ends were 4 bases for V and 9 bases for J; bases not matched to a gene: 9. CDR1 is SGHNT, CDR2 YYREEE, per germline (reference sequence). The CDR3 reads CASSQGQGAGTIYF. The CDR3 bases are TGTGCCAGCAGCCAAGGACAGGGCGCGGGCACCATATATTTT.

A word on this clone: The sample has other DNA sequences that encode this CDR3 too. This chain connects TRBV5-4 to TRBJ2-1; the match to TRBD2 covers 11 bases. The CDR3 extends over 15 amino acids. Trimming removed 4 bases from V and 5 bases from J; junction bases left unmatched: 5. In germline, CDR1 is SGHNT, CDR2 YYREEE (reference sequence). The CDR3 region is CASSPGTSGNNEQFF. CDR3 DNA: TGTGCCAGCAGCCCCGGGACTAGCGGAAACAATGAGCAGTTCTTC.

V usage is TRBV12-3 or TRBV12-4 and J usage is TRBJ2-7; D ambiguous. Trimming removed 4 bases from V and 7 bases from J, with 8 bases in between. The CDR3 runs 11 residues. This CDR3 is CASSSGWEQYF. The CDR3 coding sequence is TGTGCCAGCAGTTCCGGGTGGGAGCAGTACTTC.

V usage is TRBV12-3 or TRBV12-4 and J usage is TRBJ1-2; D is possibly TRBD1 (6 bases). V lost 7 bases to trimming and J lost 2 bases, with 8 bases between them. CDR3 length: 12 amino acids. CDR3 in DNA: TGTGCCAGCAATACAGGGAACTATGGCTACACCTTC. Amino acids: CASNTGNYGYTF.

The rearrangement uses TRBV4-2 and TRBJ2-1, with 7 bases lining up with TRBD2. Germline V gives CDR1 LGHNA, CDR2 YNFKEQ. V lost 1 base and J lost 12; bases outside the gene matches: 12. This CDR3 spans 15 amino acids. CDR3 DNA sequence: TGTGCCAGCAGCCAAGGGGCGGGAGAGGTAATGGTGCAGTTCTTC. Encoded protein: CASSQGAGEVMVQFF.

This clone has a single count. The same CDR3 arises from other DNA sequences in this sample as well. The chain combines TRBV9 with TRBJ1-4; 7 positions agree with TRBD1. This CDR3 comprises 14 residues. Trimming cost V 0 bases and J 8 bases; bases outside gene matches: 4. Germline loops: CDR1 SGDLS, CDR2 YYNGEE. The CDR3 loop reads CASSVAQGGEKLFF. DNA for the CDR3: TGTGCCAGCAGCGTAGCGCAGGGGGGAGAAAAACTGTTTTTT.

Remarks on this clone: This clone may be a read error of a much larger clone one base away. This chain links TRBV6-2 or TRBV6-3 with TRBJ2-7; 10 bases are shared with TRBD1. In germline, CDR1 is MNHEY, CDR2 SVGEGT. The CDR3 is made up of 15 amino acids. The trim removed 4 bases at V and 0 bases at J, leaving 3 bases unmatched. CDR3 residues: CASSSWTGGSYEQYF. The CDR3 bases are TGTGCCAGCAGTTCCTGGACAGGGGGCTCCTACGAGCAGTACTTC.

A note on this clone: Distinct nucleotide sequences in the sample also encode this CDR3. The chain uses TRBV5-1 and TRBJ2-2, with TRBD1 matching 8 bases. V was clipped by 1 base and J by 2 bases; unmatched bases: 1. CDR1 SGHRS and CDR2 YFSETQ come from the germline V gene. CDR3 length equals 15 residues. DNA for the CDR3: TGCGCCAGCAGCTTGCAGGGGGCCAACACCGGGGAGCTGTTTTTT. As protein: CASSLQGANTGELFF.

This chain joins TRBV7-2 and TRBJ2-1, with 9 nucleotides matching TRBD2. Germline CDR1 is SGHTA and CDR2 is FQGNSA. J gave up 16 bases and V 7 bases, and 17 bases lay outside the gene matches. This CDR3 region has 14 residues. The CDR3 here is CASTQTRAGTSLFF. CDR3 nucleotides: TGTGCCAGCACCCAGACCCGCGCCGGGACTAGCCTTTTCTTC.

J is TRBJ1-6 and V is TRBV4-2; 8 bases map to TRBD1. The trim removed 0 bases at V and 6 bases at J, leaving 7 bases unmatched. Germline CDR1 LGHNA, CDR2 YNFKEQ. The CDR3 covers 17 residues. This chain's CDR3 is CASSQERGTGGNSPLHF. For the CDR3, the DNA is TGTGCCAGCAGCCAAGAGAGGGGGACAGGAGGTAATTCACCCCTCCACTTT.

V usage is TRBV28 and J usage is TRBJ1-2, with a tentative D call TRBD1 (5 bases). V shed 5 bases and J shed 4 bases, with 14 bases lying between them. The CDR3 is 14 amino acids. CDR1 is MDHEN, CDR2 SYDVKM, per germline. The CDR3 sequence is CASSAGGGSYGYTF. The CDR3 nucleotides are TGTGCCAGCAGTGCCGGGGGAGGGAGCTATGGCTACACCTTC.

J is TRBJ2-2 and V is TRBV30; possible D gene TRBD1, 6 bases. Trimming left V 5 bases short and J 7 bases short, with 14 bases between. Germline loops: CDR1 GTSNPN, CDR2 SVGIG (reference sequence). This CDR3 comprises 13 residues. The CDR3 loop is CAWGDNSVGELFF. In DNA form, the CDR3 reads TGTGCCTGGGGGGACAATTCGGTCGGGGAGCTGTTTTTT.

The chain joins TRBV5-1 to TRBJ2-1, with 7 bases aligning to TRBD2. Germline V gives CDR1 SGHRS, CDR2 YFSETQ. With 3 bases clipped from V and 5 bases from J, the junction kept 20 bases outside the gene matches. CDR3 size: 19 residues. CDR3: CASSWGGEGWTGTHNEQFF. Here the CDR3 DNA reads TGCGCCAGCAGCTGGGGGGGTGAAGGTTGGACGGGCACACACAATGAGCAGTTCTTC.

About this clone itself: Compared with germline, one end of the junction differs, possibly owing to a read error. V gene TRBV6-5 combines with J gene TRBJ1-4; 7 nucleotides match TRBD1. This CDR3 region has 15 residues. The germline gives CDR1 MNHEY, CDR2 SVGAGI. The CDR3 sequence: CASSHSGQNNEKLFF. The CDR3 nucleotides are TGTGCCAGCAGTCACTCGGGACAGAATAATGAAAAACTGTTTTTT.

This clone was seen a few times. As DNA, the CDR3 is TGTGCCAGCAGTTACCGCGACAGCCGCTCCTACGAGCAGTACTTC. This translates into CASSYRDSRSYEQYF. The chain employs TRBV6-5 and TRBJ2-7; D may be TRBD1 (5 bases). Germline loops: CDR1 MNHEY, CDR2 SVGAGI. This CDR3 has 15 amino acids. V lost 2 bases and J lost 0, with 11 bases in between.

The gene calls are TRBV29-1 and TRBJ1-1, with D tentatively TRBD1 (6 bases). This CDR3 has 13 amino acids. The ends were cut back, 3 bases at V and 9 bases at J, with 17 bases in the middle. Germline CDR1 and CDR2: SQVTM and ANQGSEA. CDR3 coding DNA: TGCAGCGTTGACAGGGGCTCGGGGACTAAAGCTTTCTTT. Amino acid sequence: CSVDRGSGTKAFF.

CDR3 residues: CASSHDGTAYEQYF. The CDR3 DNA is TGTGCCAGCAGCCACGACGGGACAGCCTACGAGCAGTACTTC. The rearrangement uses TRBV7-9 and TRBJ2-7, with 7 bases lining up with TRBD1. Trimming took 5 bases from V and 2 from J; bases not matched to a gene: 6. Per the germline V gene, CDR1 is SEHNR and CDR2 is FQNEAQ (reference sequence). The CDR3 length is 14 residues.

The chain links TRBV25-1 to TRBJ1-2, with D perhaps matching TRBD1 (6 bases). Trimming took off 6 bases at V and 8 bases at J, with 13 bases between the two ends. This CDR3 region has 12 residues. Germline loops: CDR1 MGHDK, CDR2 SYGVNS. The CDR3 here is CASSLQGGGYTF. Here the CDR3 DNA reads TGTGCCAGCAGCCTACAGGGAGGGGGCTACACCTTC.

This chain joins TRBV29-1 and TRBJ2-5; weak D call: TRBD2 (5 bases). The germline gives CDR1 SQVTM, CDR2 ANQGSEA. The germline V and J ends were trimmed by 4 bases and 0 bases, with 12 bases remaining between them. The CDR3 runs 14 residues. The CDR3 protein is CSVGLRGYQETQYF. The DNA for the CDR3 is TGCAGCGTTGGACTTCGGGGTTACCAAGAGACCCAGTACTTC.

This chain connects TRBV7-2 to TRBJ1-3, with unresolved D. Per germline, CDR1 SGHTA and CDR2 FQGNSA. V lost 5 bases and J 0 bases, leaving 11 bases between the germline ends. The CDR3 totals 15 residues. The chain's CDR3 is CASSTPLNSGNTIYF. The CDR3 DNA follows: TGTGCCAGCAGCACTCCATTAAACTCTGGAAACACCATATATTTT. Full variable domain (outside the CDR3, taken from reference TRBV7-2 and TRBJ1-3): GAGVSQSPSNKVTEKGKDVELRCDPISGHTALYWYRQSLGQGLEFLIYFQGNSAPDKSGLPSDRFSAERTGGSVSTLTIQRTQQEDSAVYLCASSTPLNSGNTIYFGEGSWLTVV.

The J gene is TRBJ1-2, the V gene TRBV19; TRBD1 might be the D (6 bases). Germline values: CDR1 LNHDA, CDR2 SQIVND (reference sequence). V was clipped by 7 bases and J by 6 bases, with 15 bases between them. This CDR3 contains 13 residues. This chain's CDR3 is CASNTRGYNGYTF. The CDR3 nucleotides read TGTGCCAGTAATACCAGGGGTTATAATGGCTACACCTTC. The entire variable domain, with the rest obtained from reference TRBV19 and TRBJ1-2, is as follows: DGGITQSPKYLFRKEGQNVTLSCEQNLNHDAMYWYRQDPGQGLRLIYYSQIVNDFQKGDIAEGYSVSREKKESFPLTVTSAQKNPTAFYLCASNTRGYNGYTFGSGTRLTVV.

The V call is TRBV4-1, the J call TRBJ2-5; 7 nucleotides line up with TRBD2. This CDR3 spans 17 amino acids. Per the germline V gene, CDR1 is MGHRA and CDR2 is YSYEKL. The V segment lost 0 bases and the J segment 5 bases; nucleotides outside the gene matches: 12. The CDR3 loop reads CASSQEMAGEVQETQYF. The CDR3 DNA follows: TGCGCCAGCAGCCAAGAGATGGCGGGAGAGGTGCAGGAGACCCAGTACTTC.

CDR3 DNA sequence: TGTGCCAGCAGCTTTGACAGGGGGCATGTCGAGCAGTACTTC. Residues: CASSFDRGHVEQYF. This chain uses TRBV7-2 with TRBJ2-7; 10 bases are shared with TRBD1. Germline CDR1 and CDR2: SGHTA and FQGNSA. This CDR3 comprises 14 residues. V gave up 3 bases and J gave up 6 bases; unmatched junction bases: 5.

The chain recombines TRBV15 with TRBJ2-7, with TRBD1 identical over 7 bases. In germline, CDR1 is LNHNV, CDR2 YYDKDF (reference sequence). CDR3 length: 13 residues. V gave up 4 bases and J gave up 3 bases; unmatched junction bases: 3. The CDR3 reads CATSMGQIYEQYF. The CDR3, as DNA: TGTGCCACCAGCATGGGACAGATCTACGAGCAGTACTTC.

The genes are TRBV6-1 and TRBJ1-2; a weak D match, TRBD1 (5 bases). The CDR3 totals 15 residues. Germline-derived CDR1 and CDR2 are MNHNS and SASEGT. The V gene lost 2 bases and the J gene lost 4 bases, with 14 bases spanning the gap. CDR3 sequence (DNA): TGTGCCAGCAGTGAAACAGGACTAAAAGCCTATGGCTACACCTTC. This codes for CASSETGLKAYGYTF.

V gene TRBV2 combines with J gene TRBJ1-1, with TRBD1 identical over 9 bases. Germline values: CDR1 SNHLY, CDR2 FYNNEI. The trim removed 6 bases at V and 0 bases at J, leaving 11 bases unmatched. The CDR3 sequence is 17 residues long. The CDR3 region has the DNA TGTGCCAGCAGCGCGTCCGGGACAGGGTCCATGAACACTGAAGCTTTCTTT. Residues: CASSASGTGSMNTEAFF.

The chain has TRBV19 and TRBJ1-6; 7 bases align to TRBD1. This CDR3 region has 15 residues. The junction had 7 bases not matched to a gene; V was cut back by 3 bases and J by 8 bases. Looked up from germline, CDR1 is LNHDA and CDR2 is SQIVND (reference sequence). The CDR3 protein is CASSMDRQGHSPLHF. The CDR3 DNA follows: TGTGCCAGTAGTATGGATCGACAGGGTCATTCACCCCTCCACTTT.

The chain uses TRBV5-1 and TRBJ2-3; no definite D call. Germline CDR1 SGHRS, CDR2 YFSETQ. The V and J ends lost 1 base and 6 bases respectively, with 9 bases between them. The CDR3 is 13 amino acids. CDR3 nucleotide sequence: TGCGCCAGCAGCTTGAATCCCATGGATACGCAGTATTTT. Protein product: CASSLNPMDTQYF. Using reference TRBV5-1 and TRBJ2-3 for the parts outside the CDR3, the full variable domain is KAGVTQTPRYLIKTRGQQVTLSCSPISGHRSVSWYQQTPGQGLQFLFEYFSETQRNKGNFPGRFSGRQFSNSRSEMNVSTLELGDSALYLCASSLNPMDTQYFGPGTRLTVL.